This entry lists 30 T cell receptor beta chains sequenced from one sample in a study of T-cell reconstitution after alpha-beta-depleted transplantation in children. TCRbeta library construction was performed incorporating unique molecular identifiers. TCRdb re-derived calls from the PCR reads in MiXCR, one entry per CDR3 protein. The table has a few hundred thousand distinct CDR3 sequences, under 15% seen once; the top ten hold around 2.2%. Sequencing used PBMCs, mostly from graft donor cells, obtained 360 days after TCRalphabeta/CD19-depleted stem cell transplant. These receptors originate from a male patient aged 10-17 years who had a stem cell transplant for acute myeloid leukemia, so the T cells may come from the graft donor.

This clonotype was observed a handful of times. The J gene is TRBJ2-1, the V gene TRBV6-2 or TRBV6-3; D might be TRBD2 (5 bases). Germline CDR1 is MNHEY and CDR2 is SVGEGT. With 6 bases removed from V and 7 bases from J, the gap between germline ends came to 16 bases. CDR3 length equals 14 residues. The CDR3, as DNA: TGTGCCAGCAGGGATACCCTCGGGAAGAATGAGCAGTTCTTC. Translation gives CASRDTLGKNEQFF.

The rearrangement links TRBV24-1 to TRBJ2-1, with D perhaps matching TRBD1 (5 bases). This CDR3 contains 14 residues. Trimming shortened V by 9 bases and J by 0 bases, and 11 bases separated the two germline ends. The germline gives CDR1 KGHDR, CDR2 SFDVKD. The CDR3 here is CATAGSSSYNEQFF. The CDR3 nucleotides read TGTGCCACCGCAGGGTCCTCCTCCTACAATGAGCAGTTCTTC.

The DNA for the CDR3 is TGCAGTGCTAGAACTGTGTACTACGAGCAGTACTTC. Translation gives CSARTVYYEQYF. The rearrangement uses TRBV20-1 and TRBJ2-7; the D is unclear. Germline CDR1 and CDR2: DFQATT and SNEGSKA (reference sequence). V lost 2 bases and J lost 3, with 8 bases in between. The CDR3 covers 12 residues.

The V call is TRBV7-2, the J call TRBJ2-5; maybe TRBD1 (6 bases). Germline V gene data show CDR1 as SGHTA and CDR2 as FQGNSA. Trimming left V 3 bases short and J 3 bases short, with 14 bases between. CDR3 length: 15 amino acids. CDR3 protein: CASSFWVPGEETQYF. The CDR3 coding sequence is TGTGCCAGCAGCTTTTGGGTTCCAGGGGAAGAGACCCAGTACTTC. Based on the CDR3 plus reference TRBV7-2 and TRBJ2-5, the full variable domain is GAGVSQSPSNKVTEKGKDVELRCDPISGHTALYWYRQSLGQGLEFLIYFQGNSAPDKSGLPSDRFSAERTGGSVSTLTIQRTQQEDSAVYLCASSFWVPGEETQYFGPGTRLLVL.

V gene TRBV29-1 combines with J gene TRBJ2-7, with TRBD1 as a possible D gene (5 bases). Trimming removed 2 bases from V and 0 bases from J, with 14 bases in between. This CDR3 region has 15 residues. Germline-derived CDR1 and CDR2 are SQVTM and ANQGSEA. CDR3 amino acids: CSVEIGALSSYEQYF. In DNA, the CDR3 is TGCAGCGTTGAAATAGGGGCGTTGAGCTCCTACGAGCAGTACTTC.

The rearrangement uses TRBV28 and TRBJ1-3; D not certain. V gave up 1 base and J gave up 0 bases, with 13 bases separating them. CDR3 length: 17 residues. The germline gives CDR1 MDHEN, CDR2 SYDVKM. The CDR3 sequence: CASSLLVGPSSGNTIYF. DNA for the CDR3: TGTGCCAGCAGTTTATTAGTTGGCCCTAGCTCTGGAAACACCATATATTTT.

This clonotype has a count of ten or more. This chain uses TRBV6-5 with TRBJ1-1; D is undetermined. Germline assignment: CDR1 MNHEY and CDR2 SVGAGI. This CDR3 has 13 residues. Between the trimmed V and J ends, which lost 2 bases and 9 bases, there was a span of 13 bases. The CDR3 DNA sequence: TGTGCCAGCAGTTACGGACGGGGATTTAAAGCTTTCTTT. It yields the protein CASSYGRGFKAFF.

At least ten counts were recorded for this clonotype. The chain joins TRBV5-1 to TRBJ2-7; D not resolved. This CDR3 has 15 residues. CDR1 and CDR2 (germline): SGHRS, YFSETQ. The ends were cut back, 0 bases at V and 3 bases at J, with 13 bases in the middle. The CDR3: CASSLVGPTHYEQYF. The CDR3 bases are TGCGCCAGCAGCTTGGTCGGACCAACCCACTACGAGCAGTACTTC. The complete variable domain, with remaining parts taken from reference TRBV5-1 and TRBJ2-7, reads KAGVTQTPRYLIKTRGQQVTLSCSPISGHRSVSWYQQTPGQGLQFLFEYFSETQRNKGNFPGRFSGRQFSNSRSEMNVSTLELGDSALYLCASSLVGPTHYEQYFGPGTRLTVT.

The V call is TRBV28, the J call TRBJ2-1, with D unresolved. The CDR3 sequence is 11 residues long. CDR1 and CDR2 (germline): MDHEN, SYDVKM. V shed 6 bases and J shed 12 bases, with 12 bases lying between them. CDR3 nucleotides: TGTGCCAGCAGGGGCTACGAATGGCAGTTCTTC. This encodes CASRGYEWQFF.

The table lists this clonotype with a few counts. This chain connects TRBV20-1 to TRBJ2-3, with a possible D match to TRBD2 (6 bases). Germline values: CDR1 DFQATT, CDR2 SNEGSKA (reference sequence). The CDR3 extends over 16 amino acids. V lost 0 bases, J lost 0 bases, and 13 bases lay in between. Here the CDR3 reads CSARDRRLESTDTQYF. In DNA form, the CDR3 reads TGCAGTGCTAGAGATCGCCGACTAGAGAGCACAGATACGCAGTATTTT.

The J gene is TRBJ1-1, the V gene TRBV5-1; D is unresolved. The CDR3 consists of 13 residues. The V end lost 0 bases, the J end lost 4 bases, and 7 bases lay between the germline ends. The germline gives CDR1 SGHRS, CDR2 YFSETQ. The CDR3 loop is CASSLDQFTEAFF. CDR3 in DNA: TGCGCCAGCAGCTTGGACCAGTTCACTGAAGCTTTCTTT.

This clonotype has a count of ten or more. V is TRBV7-2 and J is TRBJ2-7, with no clear D. The V and J ends lost 8 bases and 1 base respectively, with 9 bases between them. CDR1 and CDR2 (germline): SGHTA, FQGNSA. The CDR3 spans 12 residues. CDR3 bases: TGTGCCAGCGGCGGTCCTTCCTACGAGCAGTACTTC. Translation gives CASGGPSYEQYF.

Points on this clonotype: The junction and the germline gene differ at one end; a read error may be behind it. The chain carries TRBV4-3 and TRBJ2-5; TRBD2 might be the D (6 bases). This CDR3 comprises 16 residues. Germline CDR1 LGHNA, CDR2 YSLEER. CDR3 coding DNA: TGCACCAGCAGCCAAGATACCCCCAGCGGGCAAGAGACCCAGTACTTC. It codes for CTSSQDTPSGQETQYF.

This clonotype was recorded a few times. V usage is TRBV29-1 and J usage is TRBJ2-1, with 13 bases aligning to TRBD2. The CDR3 contains 14 residues. CDR1 is SQVTM and CDR2 is ANQGSEA in the germline V gene. V trimming: 4 bases; J trimming: 6 bases; junction bases outside the gene matches: 3. CDR3 DNA: TGCAGCGTTGGTCGGACTAGCGGGAGCAATGAGCAGTTCTTC. Its translation is CSVGRTSGSNEQFF.

The chain is built from TRBV21-1 and TRBJ2-7; the D call TRBD1 from the table was never checked on the DNA. TRBV21-1 is designated a pseudogene. The CDR3 has 14 amino acids. The CDR3 spells CASSKPAGLDEQYF. Written as DNA, the CDR3 is TGTGCCAGCAGCAAACCGGCAGGGCTGGACGAGCAGTACTTC.

At least ten counts were recorded for this clonotype. The gene calls are TRBV28 and TRBJ2-5; TRBD1 might be the D (5 bases). The germline V gene encodes CDR1 MDHEN and CDR2 SYDVKM. The CDR3 length is 14 residues. Trimming left V 2 bases short and J 1 base short, with 8 bases between. CDR3 bases: TGTGCCAGCAGTTTACAGGGTCGCCAAGAGACCCAGTACTTC. The encoded protein is CASSLQGRQETQYF.

The rearrangement links TRBV12-3 or TRBV12-4 to TRBJ1-2; 7 bases map to TRBD1. The CDR3 is made up of 14 amino acids. V lost 6 bases to trimming and J lost 2 bases; unmatched junction nucleotides: 6. This CDR3 reads CASRAGGTNYGYTF. In DNA form, the CDR3 reads TGTGCCAGCAGAGCAGGGGGAACGAACTATGGCTACACCTTC.

In its sample, this clonotype was seen a few times. The genes are TRBV12-3 or TRBV12-4 and TRBJ2-7; the match to TRBD2 covers 10 bases. The CDR3 has 17 amino acids. The V segment lost 2 bases and the J segment 4 bases; nucleotides outside the gene matches: 11. CDR3 nucleotide sequence: TGTGCCAGCAGTTTACGAGCGGGAGGGCCGGTGGTTTACGAGCAGTACTTC. Translating gives CASSLRAGGPVVYEQYF.

The chain has TRBV29-1 and TRBJ2-3; TRBD2 matches at 7 bases. The CDR3 loop spans 16 amino acids. CDR1 is SQVTM and CDR2 is ANQGSEA in the germline V gene. V shed 4 bases, J shed 0 bases, and the junction held 10 bases outside the gene matches. CDR3: CSVGEGGILSTDTQYF. DNA of the CDR3: TGCAGCGTTGGGGAGGGTGGGATTTTGAGCACAGATACGCAGTATTTT.

This clonotype has just a few counts. The chain has TRBV6-2 or TRBV6-3 and TRBJ2-3; D is ambiguous. Germline V lookup: CDR1 MNHEY, CDR2 SVGEGT. The CDR3 is 15 amino acids. The V end was cut by 6 bases, the J end by 6 bases, with 19 bases between. CDR3 region: CASSKGPTSVDTQYF. DNA of the CDR3: TGTGCCAGCAGCAAAGGACCAACCTCCGTTGATACGCAGTATTTT.

The rearrangement links TRBV12-3 or TRBV12-4 to TRBJ2-1; perhaps TRBD2 as D (5 bases). The ends were cut back, 5 bases at V and 3 bases at J, with 17 bases in the middle. There are 16 residues in the CDR3. This CDR3 is CASSNVERPLYNEQFF. For the CDR3, the DNA is TGTGCCAGCAGTAATGTTGAGCGGCCCCTCTACAATGAGCAGTTCTTC.

This chain's CDR3 is CATTGRLTGNTEAFF. Written as DNA, the CDR3 is TGTGCCACCACTGGTCGGTTGACAGGGAACACTGAAGCTTTCTTT. The gene calls are TRBV15 and TRBJ1-1; a possible D gene is TRBD1 (6 bases). In germline, CDR1 is LNHNV, CDR2 YYDKDF (reference sequence). The V and J ends lost 7 bases and 1 base respectively, with 16 bases between them. This CDR3 contains 15 residues.

The chain carries TRBV29-1 and TRBJ2-7, with D maybe TRBD1 (6 bases). V shed 2 bases and J shed 3 bases, with 14 bases lying between them. Germline CDR1 reads SQVTM; CDR2 reads ANQGSEA. The CDR3 has 14 residues. CDR3 nucleotides: TGCAGCGTTGAATTACAGGGCCCCATCTACGAGCAGTACTTC. Its translation: CSVELQGPIYEQYF.

This chain links TRBV14 with TRBJ2-1; 9 bases match TRBD1. The ends lost 4 bases at V and 9 bases at J; junction bases unmatched: 13. CDR3 size: 16 residues. In germline, CDR1 is SGHDN, CDR2 FVKESK. CDR3: CASSPLTGQGGVEQFF. CDR3 nucleotide sequence: TGTGCCAGCAGCCCCCTTACGGGACAGGGTGGTGTTGAGCAGTTCTTC.

The V gene is TRBV29-1, the J gene TRBJ2-5; 12 bases are shared with TRBD2. V gave up 5 bases and J gave up 5 bases; unmatched junction bases: 9. The V gene's germline CDR1 is SQVTM and CDR2 ANQGSEA. This CDR3 contains 15 residues. The chain's CDR3 is CSVPSLAGGLETQYF. The DNA of the CDR3 is TGCAGCGTTCCTAGTCTAGCGGGAGGGCTGGAGACCCAGTACTTC.

This clonotype was counted at least ten times. This sequence joins TRBV7-2 and TRBJ1-5, with D possibly matching TRBD1 (5 bases). Germline CDR1 reads SGHTA; CDR2 reads FQGNSA. V was cut by 1 base and J by 5 bases, with 9 bases left in between. The CDR3 is made up of 14 amino acids. CDR3 residues: CASSLGWGDQPQHF. CDR3 DNA sequence: TGTGCCAGCAGCTTAGGTTGGGGCGATCAGCCCCAGCATTTT. The variable domain in full, completed from reference TRBV7-2 and TRBJ1-5, reads GAGVSQSPSNKVTEKGKDVELRCDPISGHTALYWYRQSLGQGLEFLIYFQGNSAPDKSGLPSDRFSAERTGGSVSTLTIQRTQQEDSAVYLCASSLGWGDQPQHFGDGTRLSIL.

Only a few counts were recorded for this clonotype. For the CDR3, the DNA is TGTGCCAGCAGTGCCTGGTGGGGGACTGAAGCTTTCTTT. Translating gives CASSAWWGTEAFF. The V gene is TRBV28, the J gene TRBJ1-1; D possibly corresponds to TRBD1 (5 bases). Germline CDR1 is MDHEN and CDR2 is SYDVKM. There are 13 residues in the CDR3. Trimming cost V 5 bases and J 5 bases, with 12 bases left between them.

The chain links TRBV28 to TRBJ2-1; D call uncertain. Germline V gene sequence: CDR1 MDHEN, CDR2 SYDVKM. V gave up 1 base and J gave up 0 bases, with 10 bases separating them. CDR3 length equals 16 residues. This CDR3 reads CASSLFSLSSYNEQFF. The CDR3 nucleotides are TGTGCCAGCAGTTTATTCTCACTGAGCTCCTACAATGAGCAGTTCTTC.

The chain has TRBV7-2 and TRBJ1-5, with no clear D. This CDR3 is 13 amino acids long. V was clipped by 2 bases and J by 7 bases, with 9 bases between them. Germline CDR1 SGHTA, CDR2 FQGNSA. CDR3 loop: CASSLIEEQPQHF. The DNA for the CDR3 is TGTGCCAGCAGCTTAATTGAGGAGCAGCCCCAGCATTTT.

Turning to this clonotype: One base away lies a much larger clone, so this may be a sequencing read error. The rearrangement uses TRBV20-1 and TRBJ2-3; no clear D gene. This CDR3 is built from 13 residues. The V gene lost 5 bases and the J gene lost 4 bases, with 13 bases spanning the gap. Germline V gene data show CDR1 as DFQATT and CDR2 as SNEGSKA (reference sequence). Here the CDR3 DNA reads TGCAGTGCTTCGGATATCTGGGCAGATACGCAGTATTTT. Its translation: CSASDIWADTQYF.